Below are 21 T cell receptor beta chains sequenced from a single sample in a study of cytomegalovirus exposure and HLA in healthy donors. In the PCR, 60 Vbeta and 13 Jbeta primers were used. Method: immunoSEQ multiplex PCR; TCRdb's copy keeps in-frame clones and lacks some. The repertoire holds about 230,000 clones, with more than 85% as singletons. Source material: PBMCs. These receptors came from a young woman in good health and CMV-seronegative.

On this clone itself: Distinct nucleotide sequences in the sample also encode this CDR3. V usage is TRBV5-1 and J usage is TRBJ2-5; maybe TRBD2 (5 bases). The CDR3 has 14 amino acids. Germline V gene sequence: CDR1 SGHRS, CDR2 YFSETQ. V lost 0 bases and J 1 base, leaving 7 bases between the germline ends. CDR3 DNA: TGCGCCAGCAGCTTGGGAGCGGTCCAAGAGACCCAGTACTTC. It encodes CASSLGAVQETQYF.

This clone came up once. The chain links TRBV9 to TRBJ2-5, with 13 bases fitting TRBD2. V was clipped by 1 base and J by 4 bases; unmatched bases: 4. CDR1 and CDR2 (germline): SGDLS, YYNGEE. The CDR3 has 16 amino acids. CDR3 protein: CASSVFTSGGAETQYF. The CDR3 DNA reads TGTGCCAGCAGCGTATTTACTAGCGGGGGGGCAGAGACCCAGTACTTC.

The genes are TRBV19 and TRBJ1-2; possible D gene TRBD1, 6 bases. This CDR3 spans 16 amino acids. Per germline, CDR1 LNHDA and CDR2 SQIVND (reference sequence). Deletions cut 4 bases from V and 4 bases from J, with 19 bases between. The CDR3 bases are TGTGCCAGTAGTAGAAGTCCAGGGGATGGTTCCTATGGCTACACCTTC. Residues: CASSRSPGDGSYGYTF. Full variable domain (remainder filled in from reference TRBV19 and TRBJ1-2): DGGITQSPKYLFRKEGQNVTLSCEQNLNHDAMYWYRQDPGQGLRLIYYSQIVNDFQKGDIAEGYSVSREKKESFPLTVTSAQKNPTAFYLCASSRSPGDGSYGYTFGSGTRLTVV.

The chain employs TRBV4-3 and TRBJ2-7; TRBD1 aligns across 7 bases. The ends lost 3 bases at V and 2 bases at J; junction bases unmatched: 13. The germline V gene has CDR1 LGHNA and CDR2 YSLEER. The CDR3 length is 17 residues. This chain's CDR3 is CASSHIYTGALTYEQYF. DNA of the CDR3: TGCGCCAGCAGCCATATCTACACAGGGGCGCTAACCTACGAGCAGTACTTC.

CDR3 residues: CASSEVLWGTDTQYF. CDR3 sequence (DNA): TGCGCCAGCAGTGAAGTACTATGGGGCACAGATACGCAGTATTTT. The rearrangement uses TRBV10-1 and TRBJ2-3, with D unresolved. CDR1 is WNHNN, CDR2 SYGVQD, per germline (reference sequence). The V gene lost 3 bases and the J gene lost 1 base, with 11 bases spanning the gap. The length of the CDR3 is 15 residues.

This chain connects TRBV27 to TRBJ1-6; 8 bases map to TRBD1. Looked up from germline, CDR1 is MNHEY and CDR2 is SMNVEV (reference sequence). This CDR3 spans 15 amino acids. V lost 5 bases to trimming and J lost 9 bases; unmatched junction nucleotides: 9. CDR3 in amino acids: CASSIKTGAASPLHF. For the CDR3, the DNA is TGTGCCAGCAGTATAAAGACAGGGGCGGCTTCACCCCTCCACTTT.

The genes are TRBV4-2 and TRBJ2-7; 12 bases are a match to TRBD2. The length of the CDR3 is 16 residues. Germline-derived CDR1 and CDR2 are LGHNA and YNFKEQ. J gave up 4 bases and V 0 bases, and 4 bases lay outside the gene matches. The CDR3 coding sequence is TGTGCCAGCAGCCAAGATTTCGGACTAGCGGGATACGAGCAGTACTTC. Translating it yields CASSQDFGLAGYEQYF.

This clone was seen a few times. V and J are TRBV10-3 and TRBJ2-7, with 8 bases identical to TRBD1. V shed 2 bases and J 3 bases; nucleotides not matched to a gene: 3. Germline CDR1 and CDR2: ENHRY and SYGVKD. This CDR3 contains 14 residues. CDR3 DNA: TGTGCCATCAGTGAGACAACAGGGGGCTACGAGCAGTACTTC. Translating gives CAISETTGGYEQYF.

The chain employs TRBV2 and TRBJ2-7; D is possibly TRBD1 (6 bases). The germline V gene encodes CDR1 SNHLY and CDR2 FYNNEI. With 0 bases removed from V and 2 bases from J, the gap between germline ends came to 14 bases. The CDR3 has 16 amino acids. CDR3 amino acids: CASSEARAGDTYEQYF. CDR3 nucleotides: TGTGCCAGCAGTGAAGCGCGGGCAGGGGATACCTACGAGCAGTACTTC.

V usage is TRBV4-2 and J usage is TRBJ2-1; no reliable D call. V was clipped by 1 base and J by 5 bases, with 15 bases between them. The CDR3 has 16 residues. The germline V gene has CDR1 LGHNA and CDR2 YNFKEQ. CDR3 in amino acids: CASSQGKTRDDNEQFF. The CDR3 DNA reads TGTGCCAGCAGCCAAGGAAAAACGCGTGATGACAATGAGCAGTTCTTC.

The gene calls are TRBV19 and TRBJ2-1; TRBD2 matches 13 bases. Germline CDR1 reads LNHDA; CDR2 reads SQIVND (reference sequence). This CDR3 spans 14 amino acids. V lost 7 bases and J lost 8; bases outside the gene matches: 5. CDR3 bases: TGTGCCAGTACACTAGCGGGAGGGACCCATGAGCAGTTCTTC. Its translation: CASTLAGGTHEQFF.

The chain recombines TRBV7-2 with TRBJ1-2; tentative D call: TRBD1 (5 bases). Per germline, CDR1 SGHTA and CDR2 FQGNSA. Trimming removed 5 bases from V and 3 bases from J, with 22 bases in between. The CDR3 loop spans 17 amino acids. The CDR3 DNA reads as TGTGCCAGCAGCCTGAGACAGTTAATAGCCCGAGACTATGGCTACACCTTC. Its protein product is CASSLRQLIARDYGYTF.

The chain links TRBV5-1 to TRBJ2-3; TRBD2 matches 8 bases. V dropped 4 bases and J dropped 6; count of bases not matched to a gene: 7. This CDR3 contains 14 residues. Germline V CDR1 and CDR2: SGHRS, YFSETQ. CDR3 in DNA: TGCGCCAGCAGCCCCGGACTAGCCTCCGATACGCAGTATTTT. Residues: CASSPGLASDTQYF.

The chain has TRBV7-2 and TRBJ1-6; D is unresolved. Germline assignment: CDR1 SGHTA and CDR2 FQGNSA. This CDR3 has 12 residues. V lost 5 bases and J 9 bases, leaving 8 bases between the germline ends. The CDR3 reads CASSPPGSPLHF. CDR3 sequence (DNA): TGTGCCAGCAGCCCGCCCGGTTCACCCCTCCACTTT.

The chain couples TRBV13 to TRBJ2-1; 8 positions agree with TRBD1. The CDR3 extends over 14 amino acids. The germline gives CDR1 PRHDT, CDR2 FYEKMQ (reference sequence). The junction had 7 bases not matched to a gene; V was cut back by 2 bases and J by 10 bases. The DNA of the CDR3 is TGTGCCAGCAGCTTAAACACGAGACAGGGGGAGCAGTTCTTC. It yields the protein CASSLNTRQGEQFF.

The chain is built from TRBV7-6 and TRBJ2-7, with D possibly matching TRBD2 (6 bases). Germline V gives CDR1 SGHVS, CDR2 FNYEAQ. V dropped 0 bases and J dropped 3 bases, with 12 bases sitting between them. The CDR3 runs to 15 residues. The CDR3 DNA is TGTGCCAGCAGCTTAGCGCGGGGTAGCGACTACGAGCAGTACTTC. Translation: CASSLARGSDYEQYF.

The rearrangement joins TRBV5-4 to TRBJ2-7; D perhaps matches TRBD2 (6 bases). V lost 5 bases and J lost 1, with 19 bases in between. Germline V gene sequence: CDR1 SGHNT, CDR2 YYREEE (reference sequence). This CDR3 spans 16 amino acids. The CDR3: CASSNNRDRGSYEQYF. The CDR3 DNA reads as TGTGCCAGCAGTAACAACCGGGACCGGGGGTCCTACGAGCAGTACTTC.

V and J are TRBV6-5 and TRBJ2-5, with 7 nucleotides matching TRBD2. TRBJ2-7 explains the end of the DNA better; the J call may be wrong. In germline, CDR1 is MNHEY, CDR2 SVGAGI. This CDR3 is 13 amino acids long. The CDR3 DNA reads as TGTGCCAGCATGCTAGCGGACAATTACGAGCAGTACTTC. Amino acid sequence: CASMLADNYEQYF.

The rearrangement links TRBV28 to TRBJ1-5, with TRBD1 as a possible D gene (6 bases). V was trimmed by 1 base and J by 5 bases, leaving 9 bases between them. Germline CDR1 reads MDHEN; CDR2 reads SYDVKM. This CDR3 region has 14 residues. CDR3 protein: CASSLSQGHQPQHF. The CDR3 DNA follows: TGTGCCAGCAGTTTATCACAGGGTCATCAGCCCCAGCATTTT.

The chain recombines TRBV7-9 with TRBJ2-7; a weak D match, TRBD2 (5 bases). Trimming took off 7 bases at V and 3 bases at J, with 16 bases between the two ends. There are 14 residues in the CDR3. Germline V gene sequence: CDR1 SEHNR, CDR2 FQNEAQ (reference sequence). In DNA, the CDR3 is TGTGCCAGCACCCCACCCGCCGGGATCTACGAGCAGTACTTC. Translated: CASTPPAGIYEQYF.

The chain uses TRBV9 and TRBJ2-1, with D possibly TRBD2 on 6 matching bases. The germline V gene encodes CDR1 SGDLS and CDR2 YYNGEE. V was trimmed by 3 bases and J by 4 bases, leaving 14 bases between them. This CDR3 is 15 amino acids long. The CDR3 spells CASSALRDFYNEQFF. The DNA of the CDR3 is TGTGCCAGCAGCGCCCTCCGGGACTTTTACAATGAGCAGTTCTTC. Full variable domain (missing parts from reference TRBV9 and TRBJ2-1): DSGVTQTPKHLITATGQRVTLRCSPRSGDLSVYWYQQSLDQGLQFLIQYYNGEERAKGNILERFSAQQFPDLHSELNLSSLELGDSALYFCASSALRDFYNEQFFGPGTRLTVL.